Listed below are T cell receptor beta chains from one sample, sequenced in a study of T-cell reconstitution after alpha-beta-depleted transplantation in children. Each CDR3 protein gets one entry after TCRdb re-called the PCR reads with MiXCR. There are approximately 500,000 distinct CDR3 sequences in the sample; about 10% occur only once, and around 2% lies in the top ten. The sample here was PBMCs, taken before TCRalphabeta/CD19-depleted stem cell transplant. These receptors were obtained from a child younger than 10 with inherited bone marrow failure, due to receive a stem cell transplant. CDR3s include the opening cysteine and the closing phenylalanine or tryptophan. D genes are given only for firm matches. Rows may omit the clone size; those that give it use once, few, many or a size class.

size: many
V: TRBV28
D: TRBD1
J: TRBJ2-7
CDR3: CASRLPGQGAWEQYF
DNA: TGTGCCAGCAGGTTACCGGGACAGGGGGCTTGGGAGCAGTACTTC

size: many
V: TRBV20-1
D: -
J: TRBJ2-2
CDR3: CSAREWSGPTGELFF
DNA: TGCAGTGCTAGAGAGTGGTCCGGGCCCACCGGGGAGCTGTTTTTT

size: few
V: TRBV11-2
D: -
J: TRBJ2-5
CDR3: CASSRTLGLAQETQYF
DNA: TGTGCCAGCAGCCGTACCCTCGGGCTAGCCCAAGAGACCCAGTACTTC

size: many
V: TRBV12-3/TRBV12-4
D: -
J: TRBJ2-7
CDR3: CASSLEATYEQYF
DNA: TGTGCCAGCAGTTTGGAGGCCACCTACGAGCAGTACTTC

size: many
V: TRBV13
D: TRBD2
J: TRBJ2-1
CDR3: CASSSGGESYNEQFF
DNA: TGTGCCAGCAGCTCCGGGGGGGAATCCTACAATGAGCAGTTCTTC

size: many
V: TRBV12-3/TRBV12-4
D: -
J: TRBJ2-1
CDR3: CASRTGYNEQFF
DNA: TGTGCCAGCAGGACGGGTTACAATGAGCAGTTCTTC

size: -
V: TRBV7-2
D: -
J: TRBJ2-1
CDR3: CASSLFPGPGDQFF
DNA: TGTGCCAGCAGCTTATTTCCCGGTCCCGGTGACCAGTTCTTC

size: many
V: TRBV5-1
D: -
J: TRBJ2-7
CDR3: CASSLSFPDAYYEQYF
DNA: TGCGCCAGCAGCTTGTCATTCCCCGACGCTTATTACGAGCAGTACTTC

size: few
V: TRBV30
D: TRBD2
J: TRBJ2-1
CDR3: CAWVGLAGGGRSYNEQFF
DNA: TGTGCCTGGGTGGGACTAGCGGGAGGTGGGCGCTCCTACAATGAGCAGTTCTTC

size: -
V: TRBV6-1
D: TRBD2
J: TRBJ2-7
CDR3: CASSTGTSGGGYEQYF
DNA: TGTGCCAGCAGTACCGGGACTAGCGGGGGGGGTTACGAGCAGTACTTC

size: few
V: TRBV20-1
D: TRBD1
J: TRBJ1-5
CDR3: CSARKGGGGQPQHF
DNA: TGCAGTGCTAGAAAAGGGGGCGGCGGTCAGCCCCAGCATTTT

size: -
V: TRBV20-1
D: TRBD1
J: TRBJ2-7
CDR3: CSARGTGWEQYF
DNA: TGCAGTGCTAGAGGGACAGGCTGGGAGCAGTACTTC